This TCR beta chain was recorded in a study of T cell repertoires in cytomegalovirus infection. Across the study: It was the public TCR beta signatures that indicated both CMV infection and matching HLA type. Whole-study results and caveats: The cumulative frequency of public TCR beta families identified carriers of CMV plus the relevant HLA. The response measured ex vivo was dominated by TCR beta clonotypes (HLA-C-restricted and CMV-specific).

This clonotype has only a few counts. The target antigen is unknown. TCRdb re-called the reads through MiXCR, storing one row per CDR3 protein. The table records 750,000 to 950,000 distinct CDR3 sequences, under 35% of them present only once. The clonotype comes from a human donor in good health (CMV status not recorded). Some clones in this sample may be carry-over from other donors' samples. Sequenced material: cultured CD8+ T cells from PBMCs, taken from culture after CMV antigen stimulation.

This chain's CDR3 is CASSNRDRGKTDTQYF. DNA for the CDR3: TGTGCCAGCAGCAACCGGGACAGGGGTAAGACAGATACGCAGTATTTT. The chain links TRBV13 to TRBJ2-3, with 10 bases aligning to TRBD1. The CDR3 totals 16 residues. V dropped 5 bases and J dropped 3; count of bases not matched to a gene: 8. Per the germline V gene, CDR1 is PRHDT and CDR2 is FYEKMQ (reference sequence).